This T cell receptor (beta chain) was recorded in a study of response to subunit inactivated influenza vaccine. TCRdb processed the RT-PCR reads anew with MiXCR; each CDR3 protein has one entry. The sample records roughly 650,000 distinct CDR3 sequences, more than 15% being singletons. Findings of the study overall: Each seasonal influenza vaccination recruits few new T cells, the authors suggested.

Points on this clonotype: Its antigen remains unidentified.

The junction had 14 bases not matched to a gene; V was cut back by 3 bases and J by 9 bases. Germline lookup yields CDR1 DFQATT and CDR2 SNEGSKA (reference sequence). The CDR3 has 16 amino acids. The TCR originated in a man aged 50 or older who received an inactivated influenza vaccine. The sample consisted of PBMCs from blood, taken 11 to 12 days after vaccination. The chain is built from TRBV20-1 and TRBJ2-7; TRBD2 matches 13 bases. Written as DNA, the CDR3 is TGCAGTGCTAGCTCCAGGCCGGGACTAGCGGGAAGCCGGCAGTACTTC. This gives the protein CSASSRPGLAGSRQYF.